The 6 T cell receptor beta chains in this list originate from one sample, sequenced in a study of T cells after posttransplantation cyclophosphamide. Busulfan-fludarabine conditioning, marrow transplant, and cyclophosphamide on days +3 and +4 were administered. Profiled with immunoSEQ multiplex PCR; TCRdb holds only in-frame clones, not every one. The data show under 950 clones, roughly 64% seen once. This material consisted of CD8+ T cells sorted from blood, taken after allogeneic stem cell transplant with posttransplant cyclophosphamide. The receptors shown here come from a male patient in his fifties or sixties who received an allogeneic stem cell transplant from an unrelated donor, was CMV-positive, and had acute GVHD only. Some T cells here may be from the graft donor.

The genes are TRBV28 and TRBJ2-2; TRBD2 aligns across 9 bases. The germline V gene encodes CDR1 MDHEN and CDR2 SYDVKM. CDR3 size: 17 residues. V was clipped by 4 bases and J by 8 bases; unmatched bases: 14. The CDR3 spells CASSSLRGGRVPGELFF. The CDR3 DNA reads TGTGCCAGCAGTTCCCTAAGGGGCGGGAGGGTTCCGGGGGAGCTGTTTTTT. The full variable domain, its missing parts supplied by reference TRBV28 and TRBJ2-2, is DVKVTQSSRYLVKRTGEKVFLECVQDMDHENMFWYRQDPGLGLRLIYFSYDVKMKEKGDIPEGYSVSREKKERFSLILESASTNQTSMYLCASSSLRGGRVPGELFFGEGSRLTVL.

CDR3 DNA: TGTGCCAGTTCGACTAGCGGGAGTGTCTACAATGAGCAGTTCTTC. Its translation: CASSTSGSVYNEQFF. V usage is TRBV19 and J usage is TRBJ2-1, with TRBD2 matching over 12 bases. The CDR3 runs 15 residues. Germline loops: CDR1 LNHDA, CDR2 SQIVND (reference sequence). V lost 8 bases, J lost 3 bases, and 5 bases stayed unmatched.

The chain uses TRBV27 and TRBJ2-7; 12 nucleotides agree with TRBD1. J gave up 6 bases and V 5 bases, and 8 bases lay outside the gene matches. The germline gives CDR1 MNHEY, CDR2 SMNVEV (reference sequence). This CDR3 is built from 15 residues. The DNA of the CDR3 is TGTGCCAGCAGTCTGGGACAGGGGGCAAGGTCCGAGCAGTACTTC. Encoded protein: CASSLGQGARSEQYF.

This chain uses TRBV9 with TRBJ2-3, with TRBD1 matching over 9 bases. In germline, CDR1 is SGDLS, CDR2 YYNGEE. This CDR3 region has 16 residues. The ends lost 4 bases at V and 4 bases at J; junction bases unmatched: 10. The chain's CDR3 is CASSPRTGESPDTQYF. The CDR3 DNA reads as TGTGCCAGCAGCCCCCGGACAGGGGAGAGTCCAGATACGCAGTATTTT. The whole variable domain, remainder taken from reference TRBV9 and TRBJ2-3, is DSGVTQTPKHLITATGQRVTLRCSPRSGDLSVYWYQQSLDQGLQFLIQYYNGEERAKGNILERFSAQQFPDLHSELNLSSLELGDSALYFCASSPRTGESPDTQYFGPGTRLTVL.

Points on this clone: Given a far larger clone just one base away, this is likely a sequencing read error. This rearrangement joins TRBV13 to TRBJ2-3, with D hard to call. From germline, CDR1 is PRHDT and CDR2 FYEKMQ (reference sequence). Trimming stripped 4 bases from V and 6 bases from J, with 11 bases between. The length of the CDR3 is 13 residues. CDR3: CASSSHPKDTQYF. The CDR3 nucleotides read TGTGCCAGCAGCTCGCACCCTAAGGATACGCAGTATTTT.

The CDR3 protein is CASRYAGGPLYEQYF. The CDR3 DNA follows: TGTGCCAGCAGATATGCCGGGGGGCCTCTCTACGAGCAGTACTTC. The V and J genes are TRBV27 and TRBJ2-7; weak D call: TRBD2 (7 bases). This CDR3 is built from 15 residues. Trimming pared 6 bases from V and 3 bases from J, leaving 18 bases between. The V gene's germline CDR1 is MNHEY and CDR2 SMNVEV (reference sequence).